The TCR beta chain described here comes from a study of T cells in localized non-small cell lung cancer. Only in-frame clones appear in the TCRdb table, and some are missing; sequencing was by immunoSEQ multiplex PCR. The sample consists of some 30,000 clones, more than 85% of them appearing once. The CDR3 sequence is 15 residues long. Germline CDR1 and CDR2: MNHEY and SMNVEV (reference sequence). Trimming shortened V by 5 bases and J by 4 bases, and 14 bases separated the two germline ends. The specimen was peripheral blood mononuclear cells, collected before any cancer treatment. The source is an older female donor with stage II lung adenocarcinoma. The chain is built from TRBV27 and TRBJ2-2, with D perhaps assigned TRBD1 or TRBD2 (6 bases each). The CDR3 bases are TGTGCCAGCAGTCCGTCTTGGGGGGCCACCGGGGAGCTGTTTTTT. It yields the protein CASSPSWGATGELFF.